The 31 T cell receptor beta chains listed next were all sequenced from one sample in a study of T cells in localized non-small cell lung cancer. Clones were sequenced by immunoSEQ multiplex PCR, and TCRdb holds only the in-frame ones, with some missing. The sample has over 45,000 clones, around 77% seen once; the top ten hold 17%. Sequencing used peripheral blood, obtained before any cancer treatment. These receptors all stem from a man aged 35 to 69 with stage I squamous cell lung carcinoma.

For the CDR3, the DNA is TGTGCCAGTACGACAGTAAGCTCTGGAAACACCATATATTTT. The encoded protein is CASTTVSSGNTIYF. This chain uses TRBV6-5 with TRBJ1-3; maybe TRBD1 (5 bases). V lost 9 bases and J 0 bases, leaving 12 bases between the germline ends. This CDR3 has 14 amino acids. Germline-derived CDR1 and CDR2 are MNHEY and SVGAGI.

V is TRBV5-1 and J is TRBJ1-5, with D unresolved. The V end was cut by 4 bases, the J end by 5 bases, with 10 bases between. Germline V gives CDR1 SGHRS, CDR2 YFSETQ. This CDR3 contains 13 residues. CDR3 in DNA: TGCGCCAGCAGCGTATCGTCGGATCAGCCCCAGCATTTT. It translates to CASSVSSDQPQHF.

This rearrangement joins TRBV5-1 to TRBJ2-7, with 7 bases that match TRBD1. The CDR3 totals 15 residues. Losses at the gene ends were 2 bases for V and 2 bases for J; bases not matched to a gene: 7. The V gene's germline CDR1 is SGHRS and CDR2 YFSETQ. CDR3 sequence reads: CASSFRRTGAYEQYF. The CDR3 DNA reads TGCGCCAGCAGCTTCCGCCGGACAGGAGCCTACGAGCAGTACTTC.

The rearrangement uses TRBV19 and TRBJ1-4; perhaps TRBD1 as D (6 bases). Germline lookup yields CDR1 LNHDA and CDR2 SQIVND (reference sequence). CDR3 length equals 17 residues. V lost 3 bases and J lost 1, with 15 bases in between. Here the CDR3 reads CASSMTYLGQTNEKLFF. DNA for the CDR3: TGTGCCAGTAGTATGACCTACCTGGGACAAACTAATGAAAAACTGTTTTTT.

This chain connects TRBV7-2 to TRBJ2-1; tentatively, D is TRBD1 (6 bases). This CDR3 comprises 16 residues. Germline V gives CDR1 SGHTA, CDR2 FQGNSA. The V gene lost 4 bases and the J gene lost 2 bases, with 15 bases spanning the gap. The CDR3 loop is CASSSLGGRAYNEQFF. For the CDR3, the DNA is TGTGCCAGCAGCTCCTTAGGGGGTAGGGCCTACAATGAGCAGTTCTTC.

This clone was detected only a few times. The J gene is TRBJ1-1, the V gene TRBV19; maybe TRBD1 (6 bases). V shed 11 bases and J shed 0 bases, with 13 bases lying between them. There are 13 residues in the CDR3. Germline V gives CDR1 LNHDA, CDR2 SQIVND (reference sequence). CDR3 nucleotide sequence: TGTGCCTCCGGACAGTTTGTGAACACTGAAGCTTTCTTT. This encodes CASGQFVNTEAFF.

This chain uses TRBV7-3 with TRBJ2-3, with D possibly being TRBD1 or TRBD2 (5 bases each). V dropped 1 base and J dropped 9 bases, with 14 bases sitting between them. Germline values: CDR1 SGHTA, CDR2 FQGTGA. The CDR3 spans 14 residues. For the CDR3, the DNA is TGTGCCAGCAGCTTAAACCAGGGAGAGGGCACGCAGTATTTT. Translated: CASSLNQGEGTQYF.

The V call is TRBV28, the J call TRBJ1-6; no clear D. Germline V gene data show CDR1 as MDHEN and CDR2 as SYDVKM. The CDR3 runs 13 residues. Trimming removed 8 bases at V and 7 bases at J, with 12 bases between. The CDR3 spells CASGTAPNSPLHF. The CDR3 DNA follows: TGTGCCAGCGGAACAGCGCCGAATTCACCCCTCCACTTT.

The chain links TRBV7-2 to TRBJ2-3; either TRBD1 or TRBD2 may fit D (5 bases each). Trimming pared 5 bases from V and 6 bases from J, leaving 12 bases between. The germline V gene has CDR1 SGHTA and CDR2 FQGNSA. The CDR3 has 13 residues. CDR3 nucleotides: TGTGCCAGCAGCCGAGCCGGGACGGATACGCAGTATTTT. Translating gives CASSRAGTDTQYF.

V gene TRBV19 combines with J gene TRBJ2-7; TRBD2 might be the D (7 bases). Germline V lookup: CDR1 LNHDA, CDR2 SQIVND (reference sequence). The V and J ends lost 2 bases and 6 bases respectively, with 14 bases between them. The length of the CDR3 is 14 residues. The CDR3 DNA reads TGTGCCAGTAGTATACGGGGAGGGACACTCGAGCAGTACTTC. Protein: CASSIRGGTLEQYF. The variable domain in full, with the rest retrieved from reference TRBV19 and TRBJ2-7, is DGGITQSPKYLFRKEGQNVTLSCEQNLNHDAMYWYRQDPGQGLRLIYYSQIVNDFQKGDIAEGYSVSREKKESFPLTVTSAQKNPTAFYLCASSIRGGTLEQYFGPGTRLTVT.

The V gene is TRBV19, the J gene TRBJ2-3, with D possibly being TRBD2 (5 bases). This CDR3 is built from 15 residues. Germline lookup yields CDR1 LNHDA and CDR2 SQIVND (reference sequence). V was clipped by 3 bases and J by 0 bases, with 10 bases between them. The DNA of the CDR3 is TGTGCCAGTAGTATTAACGGGGAAAGCACAGATACGCAGTATTTT. This translates into CASSINGESTDTQYF. Using reference TRBV19 and TRBJ2-3 for the parts outside the CDR3, the full variable domain is DGGITQSPKYLFRKEGQNVTLSCEQNLNHDAMYWYRQDPGQGLRLIYYSQIVNDFQKGDIAEGYSVSREKKESFPLTVTSAQKNPTAFYLCASSINGESTDTQYFGPGTRLTVL.

The CDR3 DNA is TGTGCCAGCAGTTACCCAGGACAGGGGACAGATACGCAGTATTTT. Protein product: CASSYPGQGTDTQYF. The rearrangement joins TRBV6-5 to TRBJ2-3; TRBD1 matches 9 bases. The CDR3 consists of 15 residues. Looked up from germline, CDR1 is MNHEY and CDR2 is SVGAGI. Trimming took 2 bases from V and 3 from J; bases not matched to a gene: 3.

As concerns this clone: Other DNA sequences in the sample encode the same CDR3. This chain uses TRBV23-1 with TRBJ1-6; D unresolved. TRBV23-1 belongs to the ORF category, with a function that is uncertain. The CDR3 covers 14 residues. V dropped 8 bases and J dropped 9 bases, with 17 bases sitting between them. CDR3 bases: TGCGCCAGCCCCCGCAGGAGGGTAGGTTCACCCCTCCACTTT. This encodes CASPRRRVGSPLHF.

CDR3 sequence: CASSYSPEAYNEQFF. In DNA, the CDR3 is TGTGCCAGCAGTTACTCTCCGGAGGCCTACAATGAGCAGTTCTTC. This rearrangement joins TRBV6-5 to TRBJ2-1, with D possibly TRBD2 on 5 matching bases. V lost 0 bases and J lost 2, with 8 bases in between. The CDR3 runs 15 residues. Germline-derived CDR1 and CDR2 are MNHEY and SVGAGI.

The chain recombines TRBV19 with TRBJ2-2; the match to TRBD1 covers 8 bases. This CDR3 comprises 16 residues. Trimming at V came to 6 bases and at J to 3 bases, leaving 9 bases not matched to a gene. Per germline, CDR1 LNHDA and CDR2 SQIVND (reference sequence). This chain's CDR3 is CASRLGQAIDTGELFF. The CDR3 DNA reads TGTGCCAGTAGGCTGGGACAGGCGATCGACACCGGGGAGCTGTTTTTT.

The genes are TRBV27 and TRBJ1-5; D is possibly TRBD1 (5 bases). Per the germline V gene, CDR1 is MNHEY and CDR2 is SMNVEV (reference sequence). The CDR3 covers 14 residues. Trimming took 4 bases from V and 3 from J, leaving 10 bases between them. The CDR3 loop reads CASSSGTYNQPQHF. CDR3 nucleotides: TGTGCCAGCAGTTCGGGGACTTACAATCAGCCCCAGCATTTT.

This chain links TRBV5-1 with TRBJ1-4; 8 bases are shared with TRBD1. Germline lookup yields CDR1 SGHRS and CDR2 YFSETQ. The J segment lost 8 bases and the V segment lost 4 bases, leaving 10 bases of the junction unmatched. The CDR3 runs 15 residues. This CDR3 is CASSDQGAVGEKLFF. CDR3 DNA sequence: TGCGCCAGCAGCGACCAGGGGGCGGTGGGAGAAAAACTGTTTTTT. Combining the CDR3 with reference TRBV5-1 and TRBJ1-4 gives the whole variable domain KAGVTQTPRYLIKTRGQQVTLSCSPISGHRSVSWYQQTPGQGLQFLFEYFSETQRNKGNFPGRFSGRQFSNSRSEMNVSTLELGDSALYLCASSDQGAVGEKLFFGSGTQLSVL.

As for this clone: Its ends do not fully match the called genes, so a read error is possible. The rearrangement uses TRBV5-6 and TRBJ2-5, with D perhaps TRBD1 (6 bases). The CDR3 length is 13 residues. Germline loops: CDR1 SGHDT, CDR2 YYEEEE. This chain's CDR3 is CDSSHRVLETQYF. The CDR3 DNA follows: TGTGACAGCAGTCACAGGGTATTAGAGACCCAGTACTTC.

The rearrangement links TRBV7-9 to TRBJ2-7; 14 bases fit TRBD2. The CDR3 runs to 18 residues. V lost 5 bases and J lost 0; bases outside the gene matches: 9. The germline CDR1 and CDR2 sequences are SEHNR and FQNEAQ (reference sequence). The CDR3 spells CASSLGLAGGPSSYEQYF. CDR3 sequence (DNA): TGTGCCAGCAGCCTCGGACTAGCGGGGGGCCCTAGCTCCTACGAGCAGTACTTC.

V is TRBV5-1 and J is TRBJ1-2, with D possibly matching TRBD1 (5 bases). V lost 5 bases and J lost 6, with 17 bases in between. CDR1 and CDR2 from the germline V gene are SGHRS and YFSETQ. CDR3 size: 14 residues. CDR3 in DNA: TGCGCCAGCAGGAGGGACGGGGATCTCAATGGCTACACCTTC. It yields the protein CASRRDGDLNGYTF. Together with reference TRBV5-1 and TRBJ1-2, the CDR3 gives the full variable domain: KAGVTQTPRYLIKTRGQQVTLSCSPISGHRSVSWYQQTPGQGLQFLFEYFSETQRNKGNFPGRFSGRQFSNSRSEMNVSTLELGDSALYLCASRRDGDLNGYTFGSGTRLTVV.

The V call is TRBV30, the J call TRBJ2-3; TRBD1 matches at 8 bases. Germline CDR1 GTSNPN, CDR2 SVGIG (reference sequence). After removal of 8 bases from V and 2 bases from J, the junction contained 3 bases not matched to a gene. The CDR3 is made up of 12 amino acids. The CDR3 here is CAGTGNTDTQYF. The CDR3 bases are TGTGCCGGGACAGGTAACACAGATACGCAGTATTTT.

The V gene is TRBV25-1, the J gene TRBJ2-1; 10 nucleotides agree with TRBD2. The CDR3 totals 14 residues. Germline trimming cut 2 bases from V and 7 bases from J; bases unmatched to any gene: 2. Germline V lookup: CDR1 MGHDK, CDR2 SYGVNS. The CDR3 is CASSESGGVNEQFF. CDR3 nucleotide sequence: TGTGCCAGCAGTGAAAGCGGGGGGGTTAATGAGCAGTTCTTC.

This clone was counted a single time. The chain is built from TRBV5-1 and TRBJ1-3, with 10 bases lining up with TRBD1. V gave up 4 bases and J gave up 7 bases; unmatched junction bases: 11. The length of the CDR3 is 16 residues. The germline V gene encodes CDR1 SGHRS and CDR2 YFSETQ. CDR3 sequence reads: CASSLEVGQGSNTIYF. The CDR3 nucleotides are TGCGCCAGCAGCCTCGAAGTGGGACAGGGGAGTAACACCATATATTTT.

This clone was counted once. The chain recombines TRBV5-4 with TRBJ2-7, with D possibly TRBD1 on 6 matching bases. CDR1 and CDR2 (germline): SGHNT, YYREEE (reference sequence). Trimming removed 0 bases at V and 0 bases at J, with 10 bases between. CDR3 size: 15 residues. For the CDR3, the DNA is TGTGCCAGCAGCTTGGGGCAGGGGAGCTCCTACGAGCAGTACTTC. It yields the protein CASSLGQGSSYEQYF. Full variable domain (outside the CDR3, taken from reference TRBV5-4 and TRBJ2-7): ETGVTQSPTHLIKTRGQQVTLRCSSQSGHNTVSWYQQALGQGPQFIFQYYREEENGRGNFPPRFSGLQFPNYSSELNVNALELDDSALYLCASSLGQGSSYEQYFGPGTRLTVT.

This rearrangement joins TRBV27 to TRBJ1-2, with D perhaps TRBD1 (5 bases). Germline CDR1 and CDR2: MNHEY and SMNVEV (reference sequence). The CDR3 has 14 residues. The germline V and J ends were trimmed by 6 bases and 0 bases, with 11 bases remaining between them. Written as DNA, the CDR3 is TGTGCCAGCAGGCGGGGGGGGACTAACTATGGCTACACCTTC. Encoded protein: CASRRGGTNYGYTF.

The rearrangement links TRBV28 to TRBJ2-3; D unresolved. With 6 bases removed from V and 2 bases from J, the gap between germline ends came to 15 bases. Germline CDR1 reads MDHEN; CDR2 reads SYDVKM. CDR3 length: 15 amino acids. The CDR3 is CASRALTEYTDTQYF. Written as DNA, the CDR3 is TGTGCCAGCAGAGCACTAACCGAATACACAGATACGCAGTATTTT.

This sequence joins TRBV5-1 and TRBJ1-2, with D hard to call. The V and J ends lost 7 bases and 4 bases respectively, with 17 bases between them. Germline values: CDR1 SGHRS, CDR2 YFSETQ. CDR3 length: 14 residues. This chain's CDR3 is CASSEAGQTYGYTF. For the CDR3, the DNA is TGCGCCAGCTCCGAAGCTGGGCAGACCTATGGCTACACCTTC.

The V call is TRBV19, the J call TRBJ2-3; the match to TRBD2 covers 7 bases. CDR1 is LNHDA and CDR2 is SQIVND in the germline V gene (reference sequence). Trimming took 6 bases from V and 3 from J; bases not matched to a gene: 6. CDR3 size: 14 residues. CDR3 bases: TGTGCCAGTAGACTGACTAGCTTTACAGATACGCAGTATTTT. This gives the protein CASRLTSFTDTQYF.

This clone came up a few times. This chain connects TRBV28 to TRBJ1-2; D is undetermined. Trimming took 1 base from V and 8 from J, leaving 8 bases between them. The CDR3 is 12 amino acids. From germline, CDR1 is MDHEN and CDR2 SYDVKM. The CDR3 DNA is TGTGCCAGCAGTTTATTGAGAAGCGGCTACACCTTC. Its protein is CASSLLRSGYTF.

The gene calls are TRBV9 and TRBJ2-2, with D possibly TRBD2 on 6 matching bases. This CDR3 region has 16 residues. The germline V gene encodes CDR1 SGDLS and CDR2 YYNGEE. V was trimmed by 4 bases and J by 5 bases, leaving 18 bases between them. The CDR3 reads CASSPRLGGRTGELFF. CDR3 in DNA: TGTGCCAGCAGCCCCCGTCTGGGGGGTCGTACCGGGGAGCTGTTTTTT.

This sequence joins TRBV4-1 and TRBJ1-1; possible D gene TRBD1, 6 bases. Germline V gene sequence: CDR1 MGHRA, CDR2 YSYEKL. Trimming pared 0 bases from V and 4 bases from J, leaving 15 bases between. This CDR3 is built from 16 residues. The CDR3 spells CASSQDLWTAGTEAFF. CDR3 DNA: TGCGCCAGCAGCCAAGATCTATGGACAGCCGGCACTGAAGCTTTCTTT.